This is a list of T cell receptor beta chains from one sample in a study of T cell responses to AZD1222 COVID-19 vaccine. Produced via immunoSEQ multiplex PCR; TCRdb's table is partial and in-frame only. The sample carries about 160,000 clones, around 90% recorded once. Sequenced here: peripheral blood, sampled on day 0 of AZD1222 vaccination. The source is an adult in good health. Both conserved end residues are part of each CDR3. D genes are given only for firm matches. The size entry is marked missing in some rows and otherwise reads once, few, many or a size class.

d_gene: .
abundance: .
v_gene: TRBV30
j_gene: TRBJ2-1
CDR3aa: CAWKGGVPYNEQFF
CDR3nt: TGTGCCTGGAAGGGGGGAGTTCCCTACAATGAGCAGTTCTTC

d_gene: .
abundance: .
v_gene: TRBV9
j_gene: TRBJ2-7
CDR3aa: CASSVGDSLREQYF
CDR3nt: TGTGCCAGCAGCGTAGGAGACAGCCTCCGAGAGCAGTACTTC

d_gene: .
abundance: .
v_gene: TRBV16
j_gene: TRBJ2-7
CDR3aa: CASSQDNPRAEQYF
CDR3nt: TGTGCCAGCAGCCAGGATAACCCGCGGGCCGAGCAGTACTTC

d_gene: .
abundance: .
v_gene: TRBV27
j_gene: TRBJ2-1
CDR3aa: CASSPDGVEQFF
CDR3nt: TGTGCCAGCAGCCCCGACGGGGTTGAGCAGTTCTTC

d_gene: .
abundance: .
v_gene: TRBV12-3/TRBV12-4
j_gene: TRBJ2-5
CDR3aa: CASLSVFQETQYF
CDR3nt: TGTGCCAGCCTCTCCGTTTTCCAAGAGACCCAGTACTTC

d_gene: TRBD1
abundance: .
v_gene: TRBV14
j_gene: TRBJ1-1
CDR3aa: CASSQSGAPRGLKAFF
CDR3nt: TGTGCCAGCAGCCAAAGTGGGGCCCCCAGGGGGCTCAAAGCTTTCTTT

d_gene: .
abundance: .
v_gene: TRBV7-8
j_gene: TRBJ1-1
CDR3aa: CASSLSRTVEDAFF
CDR3nt: TGTGCCAGCAGCTTATCTCGGACGGTCGAAGACGCTTTCTTT

d_gene: .
abundance: once
v_gene: TRBV14
j_gene: TRBJ2-7
CDR3aa: CASSQDGSAGVYEQYF
CDR3nt: TGTGCCAGCAGCCAAGATGGTTCGGCAGGGGTGTACGAGCAGTACTTC

d_gene: TRBD2
abundance: .
v_gene: TRBV19
j_gene: TRBJ2-2
CDR3aa: CASSRQEGTSETGELFF
CDR3nt: TGTGCCAGTAGTAGGCAGGAGGGGACTAGCGAGACCGGGGAGCTGTTTTTT

d_gene: .
abundance: .
v_gene: TRBV18
j_gene: TRBJ2-5
CDR3aa: CASSPNGGSVETQYF
CDR3nt: TGTGCCAGCTCACCAAACGGGGGCTCAGTGGAGACCCAGTACTTC

d_gene: .
abundance: .
v_gene: TRBV7-2
j_gene: TRBJ1-4
CDR3aa: CASSYPRGNGELFF
CDR3nt: TGTGCCAGCAGCTACCCCCGGGGCAATGGGGAACTGTTTTTT

d_gene: .
abundance: .
v_gene: TRBV7-9
j_gene: TRBJ1-1
CDR3aa: CASSPPGQMNTEAFF
CDR3nt: TGTGCCAGCAGCCCGCCCGGACAGATGAACACTGAAGCTTTCTTT

d_gene: .
abundance: .
v_gene: TRBV5-1
j_gene: TRBJ1-4
CDR3aa: CASSFNDRELGNEKLFF
CDR3nt: TGCGCCAGCAGTTTTAACGACCGAGAGCTAGGTAATGAAAAACTGTTTTTT

d_gene: TRBD1
abundance: .
v_gene: TRBV19
j_gene: TRBJ1-2
CDR3aa: CASRATRDSTNYGYTF
CDR3nt: TGTGCCAGTAGGGCGACCCGGGACAGTACTAACTATGGCTACACCTTC

d_gene: TRBD1
abundance: .
v_gene: TRBV5-6
j_gene: TRBJ1-1
CDR3aa: CASSWETGGVTEAFF
CDR3nt: TGTGCCAGCAGCTGGGAGACAGGGGGGGTCACTGAAGCTTTCTTT

d_gene: .
abundance: .
v_gene: TRBV7-9
j_gene: TRBJ2-1
CDR3aa: CASSPRGASTPYNEQFF
CDR3nt: TGTGCCAGCAGCCCCCGGGGGGCCTCAACCCCTTACAATGAGCAGTTCTTC

d_gene: TRBD2
abundance: .
v_gene: TRBV28
j_gene: TRBJ2-3
CDR3aa: CASSESLGLAGGGIDTQYF
CDR3nt: TGTGCCAGCAGTGAGAGCCTGGGACTAGCGGGAGGGGGAATAGATACGCAGTATTTT